This T cell receptor (beta chain) was profiled in a study of T cells in Graves' hyperthyroidism and ophthalmopathy. Amplification targeted TCR beta CDR3 regions from RNA transcripts. First-round RT-PCR with HTBI primers amplified the TCR CDR3 region. TCRdb analysed the multiplex PCR reads with MiXCR anew, one entry per CDR3 protein. The sample yields about half a million distinct CDR3 sequences, around 22% seen once. About this clonotype: The antigen is unknown.

The study left out patients who had uncontrolled infection, other autoimmune disease, pregnancy or lactation. Findings and limits, study-wide: Ophthalmopathy, as predicted by the model, came a median around 6.7 months after the prediction. Stable hyperthyroidism was told apart from ophthalmopathy by a model built on 13 V-J features. Peripheral blood also featured most of the thyroid clonotypes expanded above 0.001.

The clonotype was recovered from a woman aged 25 to 39 with Graves' ophthalmopathy. The sample was blood.

Here the CDR3 DNA reads TGCAGTGCTAGCCCCAGGGGAGCTGAAGCTTTCTTT. This sequence encodes CSASPRGAEAFF. The chain is built from TRBV20-1 and TRBJ1-1; possibly TRBD1 for D (6 bases). CDR1 and CDR2 from the germline V gene are DFQATT and SNEGSKA (reference sequence). V was pared by 3 bases and J by 6 bases, with 11 bases between. This CDR3 has 12 residues.